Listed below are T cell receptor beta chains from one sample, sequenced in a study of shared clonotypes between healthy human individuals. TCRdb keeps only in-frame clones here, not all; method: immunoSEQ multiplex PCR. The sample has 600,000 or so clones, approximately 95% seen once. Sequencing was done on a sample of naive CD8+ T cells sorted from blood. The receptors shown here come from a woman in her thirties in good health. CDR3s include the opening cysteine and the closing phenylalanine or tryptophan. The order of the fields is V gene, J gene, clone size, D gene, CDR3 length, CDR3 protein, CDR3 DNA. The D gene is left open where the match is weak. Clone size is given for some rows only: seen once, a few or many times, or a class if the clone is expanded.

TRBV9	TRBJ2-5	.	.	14	CASSVSRAQETQYF	TGTGCCAGCAGCGTCTCGAGGGCACAAGAGACCCAGTACTTC
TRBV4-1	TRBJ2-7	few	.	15	CASSIQQGGLYEQYF	TGCGCCAGCAGCATCCAACAGGGAGGTTTGTACGAGCAGTACTTC
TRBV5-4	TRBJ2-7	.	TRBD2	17	CASSSGRPAGGLYEQYF	TGTGCCAGCAGCTCCGGGAGGCCGGCGGGCGGGCTCTACGAGCAGTACTTC
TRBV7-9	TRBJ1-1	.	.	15	CASSLAPALGTEAFF	TGTGCCAGCAGCTTAGCGCCAGCCTTGGGGACTGAAGCTTTCTTT
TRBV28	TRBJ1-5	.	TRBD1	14	CASSLGQAARPQHF	TGTGCCAGCAGTTTGGGACAGGCGGCCCGGCCCCAGCATTTT
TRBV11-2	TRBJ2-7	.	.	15	CASSLTGEGSYEQYF	TGTGCCAGCAGCTTGACAGGGGAGGGGTCCTACGAGCAGTACTTC
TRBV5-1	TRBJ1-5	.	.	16	CASSLGGALVNQPQHF	TGCGCCAGCAGCTTGGGGGGCGCCTTGGTTAATCAGCCCCAGCATTTT
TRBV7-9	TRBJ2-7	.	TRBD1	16	CASSLAPGQGSYEQYF	TGTGCCAGCAGCTTAGCCCCGGGACAGGGGTCCTACGAGCAGTACTTC
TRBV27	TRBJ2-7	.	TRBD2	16	CASSSILAGGPYEQYF	TGTGCCAGCAGTTCCATTCTAGCGGGAGGGCCCTACGAGCAGTACTTC
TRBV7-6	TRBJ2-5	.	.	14	CASSAMGGQETQYF	TGTGCCAGCAGCGCCATGGGGGGCCAAGAGACCCAGTACTTC
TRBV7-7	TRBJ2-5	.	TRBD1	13	CASSPGQKETQYF	TGTGCCAGCAGCCCGGGACAGAAAGAGACCCAGTACTTC
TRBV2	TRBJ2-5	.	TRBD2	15	CASSEGWEGQETQYF	TGTGCCAGCAGTGAAGGGTGGGAGGGTCAAGAGACCCAGTACTTC
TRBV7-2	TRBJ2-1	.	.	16	CASSLVGQGSYNEQFF	TGTGCCAGCAGCTTAGTAGGGCAGGGGTCGTACAATGAGCAGTTCTTC
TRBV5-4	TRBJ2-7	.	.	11	CASSSSVEQYF	TGTGCCAGCAGCTCCAGCGTCGAGCAGTACTTC
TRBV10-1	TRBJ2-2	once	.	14	CASSEGQSPGELFF	TGCGCCAGCAGTGAGGGACAGTCCCCCGGGGAGCTGTTTTTT
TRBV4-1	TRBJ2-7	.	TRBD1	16	CASSPTAKTGSYEQYF	TGCGCCAGCAGCCCGACAGCAAAGACAGGGTCCTACGAGCAGTACTTC
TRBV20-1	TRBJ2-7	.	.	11	CSSGSSYEQYF	TGCAGTTCAGGGAGCTCCTACGAGCAGTACTTC
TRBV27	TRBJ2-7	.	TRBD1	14	CASSLGQDSYEQYF	TGTGCCAGCAGTCTCGGACAGGACTCCTACGAGCAGTACTTC
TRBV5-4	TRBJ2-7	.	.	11	CASSSLYEQYF	TGTGCCAGCAGTAGTCTGTACGAGCAGTACTTC
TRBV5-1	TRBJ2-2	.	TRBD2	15	CASSFSGRNTGELFF	TGCGCCAGCAGCTTTAGCGGGAGAAACACCGGGGAGCTGTTTTTT
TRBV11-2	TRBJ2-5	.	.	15	CASSLDPTGRETQYF	TGTGCCAGCAGCTTAGACCCCACAGGGAGGGAGACCCAGTACTTC
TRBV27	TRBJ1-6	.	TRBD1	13	CASRGTGVSPLHF	TGTGCCAGCAGGGGGACAGGAGTTTCACCCCTCCACTTT
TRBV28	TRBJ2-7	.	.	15	CASSLFGVQDYEQYF	TGTGCCAGCAGTTTATTCGGGGTACAGGACTACGAGCAGTACTTC
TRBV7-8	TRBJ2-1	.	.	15	CASSLVTGSVNEQFF	TGTGCCAGCAGCTTAGTTACCGGGAGTGTTAATGAGCAGTTCTTC
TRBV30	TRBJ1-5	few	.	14	CAWSVARGNQPQHF	TGTGCCTGGAGTGTAGCTCGGGGCAATCAGCCCCAGCATTTT
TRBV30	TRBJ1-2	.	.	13	CAWLAGDHYGYTF	TGTGCCTGGTTAGCGGGGGACCACTATGGCTACACCTTC
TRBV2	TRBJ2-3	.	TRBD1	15	CASSVTGGEVDTQYF	TGTGCCAGCAGTGTAACAGGGGGCGAGGTGGATACGCAGTATTTT
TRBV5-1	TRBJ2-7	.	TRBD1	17	CASSFDPGQARSHEQYF	TGCGCCAGCAGCTTTGATCCGGGACAGGCCCGTTCACACGAGCAGTACTTC
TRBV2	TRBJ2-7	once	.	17	CASSETGDKRVSYEQYF	TGTGCCAGCAGTGAAACGGGGGATAAAAGGGTGTCCTACGAGCAGTACTTC
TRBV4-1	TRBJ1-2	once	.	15	CASSQGTVTNYGYTF	TGCGCCAGCAGCCAAGGGACAGTAACTAACTATGGCTACACCTTC
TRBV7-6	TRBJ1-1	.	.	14	CASSLGVVNTEAFF	TGTGCCAGCAGCTTGGGGGTCGTGAACACTGAAGCTTTCTTT
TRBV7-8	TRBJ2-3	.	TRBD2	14	CAGGDPASTDTQYF	TGTGCCGGGGGGGACCCTGCTAGCACAGATACGCAGTATTTT
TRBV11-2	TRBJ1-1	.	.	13	CASSSRDSTEAFF	TGTGCCAGCAGCTCCAGGGATTCCACTGAAGCTTTCTTT
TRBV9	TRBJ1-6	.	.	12	CASSVGGSPLHF	TGTGCCAGCAGCGTAGGGGGTTCACCCCTCCACTTT
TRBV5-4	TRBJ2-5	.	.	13	CASSSEGGETQYF	TGTGCCAGCAGCTCTGAGGGGGGTGAGACCCAGTACTTC
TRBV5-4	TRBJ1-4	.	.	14	CASSLGGGDEKLFF	TGTGCCAGCAGCTTGGGTGGAGGTGATGAAAAACTGTTTTTT
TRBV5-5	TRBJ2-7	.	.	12	CASSSWGGEQYF	TGTGCCAGCAGCTCGTGGGGAGGCGAGCAGTACTTC
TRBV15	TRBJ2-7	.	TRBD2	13	CDKSGRGQYEQYF	TGTGACAAAAGCGGGAGAGGTCAGTACGAGCAGTACTTC
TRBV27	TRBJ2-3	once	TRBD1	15	CATMDRGLSTDTQYF	TGTGCCACCATGGACAGGGGGCTTTCCACAGATACGCAGTATTTT
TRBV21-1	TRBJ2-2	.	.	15	CASSKWEKNTGELFF	TGTGCCAGCAGCAAATGGGAAAAGAACACCGGGGAGCTGTTTTTT
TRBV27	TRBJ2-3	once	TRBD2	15	CASSLSSGSADTQYF	TGTGCCAGCAGTTTAAGTAGCGGGAGTGCAGATACGCAGTATTTT
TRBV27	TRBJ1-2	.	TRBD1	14	CASKPGQGSYGYTF	TGTGCCAGCAAACCTGGACAGGGGAGCTATGGCTACACCTTC
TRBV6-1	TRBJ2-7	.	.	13	CASGRVGSYEQYF	TGTGCCAGCGGCAGGGTGGGATCCTACGAGCAGTACTTC
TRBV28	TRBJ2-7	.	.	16	CASSYRGTKREPKQYF	TGTGCCAGCAGTTACAGGGGAACGAAACGGGAGCCTAAGCAGTACTTC
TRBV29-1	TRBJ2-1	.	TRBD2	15	CSAFHTSGVYNEQFF	TGCAGCGCCTTTCACACTAGCGGAGTTTACAATGAGCAGTTCTTC
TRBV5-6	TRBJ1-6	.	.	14	CASSLASLDSPLHF	TGTGCCAGCAGCTTGGCTTCGTTGGATTCACCCCTCCACTTT
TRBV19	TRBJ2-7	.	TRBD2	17	CASSISLLAGASYEQYF	TGTGCCAGTAGTATCTCCTTACTAGCGGGAGCTTCCTACGAGCAGTACTTC
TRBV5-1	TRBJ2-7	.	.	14	CASSPQGGTYEQYF	TGCGCCAGCAGCCCACAGGGCGGTACCTACGAGCAGTACTTC
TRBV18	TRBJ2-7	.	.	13	CASSLGRAYEQYF	TGTGCCAGCTCCCTCGGACGGGCCTACGAGCAGTACTTC
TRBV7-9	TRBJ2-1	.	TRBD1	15	CASSLVQGAYNEQFF	TGTGCCAGCAGCTTAGTACAGGGGGCTTACAATGAGCAGTTCTTC
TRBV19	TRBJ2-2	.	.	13	CASTRRAIGELFF	TGTGCCAGTACCCGTAGGGCGATCGGGGAGCTGTTTTTT
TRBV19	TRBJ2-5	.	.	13	CASSIGGLGEQYF	TGTGCCAGTAGTATCGGCGGATTAGGAGAGCAGTACTTC
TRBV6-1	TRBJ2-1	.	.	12	CATFGSYNEQFF	TGTGCCACTTTCGGTTCCTACAATGAGCAGTTCTTC